This T cell receptor beta chain derives from a study of spatial heterogeneity in lung cancer. This clonotype is labeled medium-sized. What it recognizes is unknown. The ends were cut back, 5 bases at V and 5 bases at J, with 14 bases in the middle. This CDR3 is 14 amino acids long. Whole-study results and caveats: Tumor T cell coverage was estimated at about 7% for alpha and roughly 14% for beta chains. Tumors with more nonsynonymous mutations had more expanded intratumoral alpha and beta TCRs.

The study tagged each TCR cDNA molecule with a unique molecular identifier. TCRdb passed the 5' RACE reads through MiXCR, listing each CDR3 protein once. This table has 15,000 or so distinct CDR3 sequences, 5% to 6.5% appearing once. As to time point: sample taken at primary tumor resection. The sequence was collected from a male donor with early-stage non-small cell lung cancer. V gene TRBV12-3 or TRBV12-4 combines with J gene TRBJ2-3; D might be TRBD1 or TRBD2, each matching 5 bases. Specimen: lung tumor tissue, collected at surgery. As DNA, the CDR3 is TGTGCCAGCAGTCCGATAGGGACCGAAGATACGCAGTATTTT. This encodes CASSPIGTEDTQYF.